This T cell receptor beta chain was captured by sequencing in a study of Ad26.COV2.S vaccination and SARS-CoV-2 variants. Produced via immunoSEQ multiplex PCR; TCRdb's table is partial and in-frame only. This sample has 300,000 to 350,000 clones, with more than 85% found just once. Documented treatment: about 20 received Ad26.COV2.S at low or high dose, single or two shots; about 5 received placebo; per-sample allocation not given. Day 63 following the first vaccine or placebo injection was when the samples were taken. This clone was seen once. The V gene's germline CDR1 is LNHNV and CDR2 YYDKDF (reference sequence). Trimming stripped 0 bases from V and 3 bases from J, with 5 bases between. The CDR3 has 13 amino acids.

The origin of this receptor is a person between 18 and 60 years old who received the Ad26.COV2.S COVID-19 vaccine or a placebo. The rearrangement links TRBV15 to TRBJ2-5, with no clear D. The sample here was peripheral blood, taken in a trial of Ad26.COV2.S vaccine versus placebo. CDR3 sequence reads: CATSRDLEETQYF. Here the CDR3 DNA reads TGTGCCACCAGCAGAGATCTGGAAGAGACCCAGTACTTC.